This entry concerns a single T cell receptor (beta chain). As yet, its antigen is unknown. The source of the sample is a study of cytomegalovirus exposure and HLA in healthy donors. Whole-study findings and limits: Accounts indicate the classifier identified cytomegalovirus status with strong specificity and sensitivity. Cytomegalovirus association was listed for 150 or so TCR beta chains.

Primers: 60 Vbeta forward and 13 Jbeta reverse. As processed by the authors: Around 80 million unique TCR beta chains, about 10 million of them shared, were counted by a later analysis. Measured with immunoSEQ multiplex PCR; TCRdb has only the in-frame clones, and not every one. That table furnishes V, J and clone size, whereas the DNA furnished D and trimming. Of under 250,000 clones in the sample, more than 75% were seen once. The V gene's germline CDR1 is MNHNS and CDR2 SASEGT. The V and J ends lost 7 bases and 7 bases, in that order; junction bases with no gene match: 2. CDR3 length equals 11 residues.

The gene calls are TRBV6-1 and TRBJ2-7, with 9 bases fitting TRBD2. Sequenced sample: PBMCs. This clonotype was obtained from a male donor in good health and CMV-seronegative. CDR3 loop: CASIAGVEQYF. The CDR3, as DNA: TGTGCCAGCATAGCGGGAGTTGAGCAGTACTTC.